This TCR beta chain is drawn from a study of T cells in Graves' hyperthyroidism and ophthalmopathy. Study at large: Blood from the periphery was taken at initial diagnosis, before any treatment.

J was trimmed by 4 bases and V by 4 bases; bases with no gene match: 15. Germline CDR1 SEHNR, CDR2 FQNEAQ (reference sequence). This CDR3 has 17 residues. The study left out patients who had uncontrolled infection, other autoimmune disease, pregnancy or lactation. From under 12 ml of fresh peripheral blood, PBMCs were isolated. TCR beta CDR3 sequences were amplified from RNA transcripts. The HTBI set primed first-round TCR CDR3 RT-PCR. One entry per CDR3 protein, called by TCRdb with MiXCR from the multiplex PCR reads. The repertoire consists of fewer than 700,000 distinct CDR3 sequences, with about 16% occurring once and the leading ten covering 3.5% to 4%.

This chain uses TRBV7-9 with TRBJ1-2; TRBD1 matches 7 bases. The sequence was obtained from a woman in her twenties or thirties with Graves' hyperthyroidism. Sequences were obtained from blood. The CDR3 sequence: CASSSYKLGQAPYGYTF. For the CDR3, the DNA is TGTGCCAGCAGCTCCTACAAATTAGGACAGGCGCCCTATGGCTACACCTTC.